These 21 T cell receptor beta chains share one sample of origin, sequenced in a study of shared clonotypes between healthy human individuals. Sequencing was performed with immunoSEQ multiplex PCR; in TCRdb, only in-frame clones are kept and a portion is missing. This sample has fewer than 700,000 clones; around 81% occur once, and the top ten carry around 12%. Sequenced input: PBMCs. The receptors were sampled from a woman between 35 and 50 years old in good health. Some clones in this sample may be carry-over from other donors' samples.

In the case of this clone: Other nucleotide sequences in the sample specify the same CDR3. CDR3 in DNA: TGTGCCAGCAGCGGACACCCAAATCAGCCCCAGCATTTT. Encoded protein: CASSGHPNQPQHF. This chain joins TRBV2 and TRBJ1-5, with a possible D match to TRBD1 (5 bases). V lost 6 bases to trimming and J lost 4 bases, with 10 bases between them. This CDR3 region has 13 residues. CDR1 and CDR2 (germline): SNHLY, FYNNEI.

V and J are TRBV10-2 and TRBJ2-5; 10 nucleotides line up with TRBD2. The CDR3 has 14 amino acids. Germline V gives CDR1 WSHSY, CDR2 SAAADI. The ends lost 6 bases at V and 4 bases at J; junction bases unmatched: 5. In nucleotides, the CDR3 is TGCGCCAGCAGAGTAGCGGGAGGAGGAGAGACCCAGTACTTC. This translates into CASRVAGGGETQYF.

The gene calls are TRBV9 and TRBJ1-2; D not resolved. This CDR3 spans 13 amino acids. V lost 1 base to trimming and J lost 6 bases, with 10 bases between them. In germline, CDR1 is SGDLS, CDR2 YYNGEE. The DNA of the CDR3 is TGTGCCAGCAGCGTACGTCCCTTTGATGGCTACACCTTC. Its protein is CASSVRPFDGYTF.

V is TRBV7-3 and J is TRBJ2-1; 7 bases are a match to TRBD2. From germline, CDR1 is SGHTA and CDR2 FQGTGA. CDR3 size: 15 residues. The V gene end was trimmed by 2 bases and the J gene end by 5 bases; junction bases not matched to a gene: 6. Written as DNA, the CDR3 is TGTGCCAGCAGCTTAGGGAGGGTGTCAAACAATGAGCAGTTCTTC. Protein sequence: CASSLGRVSNNEQFF.

The chain has TRBV5-6 and TRBJ1-4, with 8 bases identical to TRBD1. V shed 4 bases and J 5 bases; nucleotides not matched to a gene: 4. The CDR3 is 14 amino acids. The germline CDR1 and CDR2 sequences are SGHDT and YYEEEE. The CDR3 DNA is TGTGCCAGCAGCCCGGGACAGGACAATGAAAAACTGTTTTTT. This sequence encodes CASSPGQDNEKLFF.

This chain joins TRBV7-9 and TRBJ2-5, with TRBD1 matching 9 bases. Trimming cost V 5 bases and J 2 bases; bases outside gene matches: 12. Germline CDR1 is SEHNR and CDR2 is FQNEAQ (reference sequence). The CDR3 totals 17 residues. The CDR3 loop reads CASSLTKTGGWQETQYF. Here the CDR3 DNA reads TGTGCCAGCAGCCTCACTAAGACAGGGGGATGGCAAGAGACCCAGTACTTC.

The CDR3 reads CASSYSGPTPREQYF. The CDR3 DNA is TGTGCCAGCAGTTATAGCGGACCTACACCACGCGAGCAGTACTTC. The V and J genes are TRBV11-2 and TRBJ2-7; D may be TRBD2 (6 bases). V shed 6 bases and J shed 6 bases, with 21 bases lying between them. Looked up from germline, CDR1 is SGHAT and CDR2 is FQNNGV. The CDR3 has 15 residues.

V is TRBV5-4 and J is TRBJ2-1, with TRBD2 matching 12 bases. The V gene's germline CDR1 is SGHNT and CDR2 YYREEE (reference sequence). The CDR3 has 18 amino acids. V was clipped by 4 bases and J by 2 bases; unmatched bases: 10. CDR3 sequence: CASSRGTSGRTTYNEQFF. The CDR3 nucleotides read TGTGCCAGCAGCCGCGGGACTAGCGGGCGGACTACCTACAATGAGCAGTTCTTC.

The rearrangement uses TRBV5-5 and TRBJ1-4, with D unresolved. V lost 1 base, J lost 6 bases, and 10 bases lay in between. In germline, CDR1 is SGHKS, CDR2 YYEKEE (reference sequence). This CDR3 region has 14 residues. The CDR3 here is CASSLYAADEKLFF. The CDR3, as DNA: TGTGCCAGCAGCTTGTATGCGGCTGATGAAAAACTGTTTTTT. Supplemented by reference TRBV5-5 and TRBJ1-4, the full variable domain reads DAGVTQSPTHLIKTRGQQVTLRCSPISGHKSVSWYQQVLGQGPQFIFQYYEKEERGRGNFPDRFSARQFPNYSSELNVNALLLGDSALYLCASSLYAADEKLFFGSGTQLSVL.

On this clone: This CDR3 is also generated by other DNA sequences in the sample. The chain joins TRBV28 to TRBJ1-1; D gene uncertain. V was cut by 6 bases and J by 5 bases, with 7 bases left in between. This CDR3 region has 11 residues. Germline-derived CDR1 and CDR2 are MDHEN and SYDVKM. CDR3 sequence reads: CASRDRTEAFF. DNA of the CDR3: TGTGCCAGCAGGGATCGGACTGAAGCTTTCTTT.

This chain joins TRBV18 and TRBJ2-7; D gene unclear. The germline V and J ends were trimmed by 0 bases and 3 bases, with 15 bases remaining between them. CDR1 is KGHSH and CDR2 is LQKENI in the germline V gene. The CDR3 spans 16 residues. CDR3 DNA sequence: TGTGCCAGCTCACCACCAGGGTCGCTGGTATTCTACGAGCAGTACTTC. This sequence encodes CASSPPGSLVFYEQYF.

The J gene is TRBJ1-2, the V gene TRBV25-1; D is perhaps TRBD1 (5 bases). CDR1 and CDR2 from the germline V gene are MGHDK and SYGVNS. This CDR3 comprises 14 residues. Trimming pared 6 bases from V and 8 bases from J, leaving 19 bases between. The CDR3: CASSITGALSGYTF. The CDR3 nucleotides are TGTGCCAGCAGCATTACAGGCGCCCTATCGGGCTACACCTTC.

V is TRBV9 and J is TRBJ2-3; the match to TRBD1 covers 8 bases. CDR3 length: 19 residues. The V gene's germline CDR1 is SGDLS and CDR2 YYNGEE. V was clipped by 4 bases and J by 5 bases; unmatched bases: 21. CDR3 in amino acids: CASSSIRVAGTGWEDTQYF. The CDR3 DNA sequence: TGTGCCAGCAGCTCGATTCGGGTCGCGGGGACAGGTTGGGAAGATACGCAGTATTTT.

V usage is TRBV27 and J usage is TRBJ2-7; perhaps TRBD2 as D (6 bases). This CDR3 is built from 13 residues. V lost 7 bases and J 3 bases, leaving 13 bases between the germline ends. CDR1 is MNHEY, CDR2 SMNVEV, per germline (reference sequence). DNA for the CDR3: TGTGCCAGCACCCGGGGAGGCAACTACGAGCAGTACTTC. Protein sequence: CASTRGGNYEQYF.

The genes are TRBV5-1 and TRBJ2-1; 11 nucleotides agree with TRBD2. CDR1 is SGHRS and CDR2 is YFSETQ in the germline V gene. Germline trimming cut 4 bases from V and 6 bases from J; bases unmatched to any gene: 9. The CDR3 runs 16 residues. CDR3 DNA: TGCGCCAGCAGCCTTCCGACTAGCGGGGAGACCAATGAGCAGTTCTTC. As protein: CASSLPTSGETNEQFF.

V gene TRBV27 combines with J gene TRBJ2-2; weak D call: TRBD2 (6 bases). Germline lookup yields CDR1 MNHEY and CDR2 SMNVEV (reference sequence). The V end was cut by 4 bases, the J end by 6 bases, with 9 bases between. The CDR3 has 13 amino acids. CDR3 bases: TGTGCCAGCAGTTCCCGACTAGCCGGGGAGCTGTTTTTT. Protein product: CASSSRLAGELFF.

The gene calls are TRBV18 and TRBJ2-2; TRBD2 might be the D (6 bases). The CDR3 totals 15 residues. Per the germline V gene, CDR1 is KGHSH and CDR2 is LQKENI. Trimming took off 6 bases at V and 5 bases at J, with 16 bases between the two ends. Here the CDR3 reads CASSAQGGVTGELFF. The CDR3 coding sequence is TGTGCCAGCTCTGCTCAAGGAGGGGTGACCGGGGAGCTGTTTTTT.

The CDR3 region has the DNA TGTGCCAGCAGCTTAGTCGGACCCGGCGGCGGTGGAAACACCATATATTTT. This codes for CASSLVGPGGGGNTIYF. V gene TRBV7-2 combines with J gene TRBJ1-3; no clear D. Looked up from germline, CDR1 is SGHTA and CDR2 is FQGNSA. The CDR3 is made up of 17 amino acids. V lost 1 base and J 3 bases, leaving 16 bases between the germline ends.

The chain couples TRBV7-6 to TRBJ2-7, with 8 nucleotides matching TRBD2. Looked up from germline, CDR1 is SGHVS and CDR2 is FNYEAQ. The CDR3 length is 15 residues. Losses at the gene ends were 1 base for V and 7 bases for J; bases not matched to a gene: 9. For the CDR3, the DNA is TGTGCCAGCAGCTTAGAGGGGACTAGTAGGAGTGAGCAGTACTTC. Its translation is CASSLEGTSRSEQYF. The variable domain in full, completed from reference TRBV7-6 and TRBJ2-7, reads GAGVSQSPRYKVTKRGQDVALRCDPISGHVSLYWYRQALGQGPEFLTYFNYEAQQDKSGLPNDRFSAERPEGSISTLTIQRTEQRDSAMYRCASSLEGTSRSEQYFGPGTRLTVT.

The J gene is TRBJ1-3, the V gene TRBV30; the D gene is possibly TRBD1 (5 bases). In germline, CDR1 is GTSNPN, CDR2 SVGIG (reference sequence). The CDR3 length is 14 residues. V lost 0 bases and J 0 bases, leaving 6 bases between the germline ends. CDR3 DNA: TGTGCCTGGAGTGTACAGGACTCTGGAAACACCATATATTTT. It is translated as CAWSVQDSGNTIYF.

The V call is TRBV20-1, the J call TRBJ2-7; D call uncertain. This CDR3 comprises 11 residues. Germline CDR1 DFQATT, CDR2 SNEGSKA (reference sequence). V was shortened by 6 bases and J by 4 bases, with 10 bases between the two germline ends. The CDR3 DNA is TGCAGTGCCCCCGGGTGGTACGAGCAGTACTTC. Protein: CSAPGWYEQYF.